What follows describes a single TCR beta chain. This CDR3 is 15 amino acids long. With 6 bases removed from V and 5 bases from J, the gap between germline ends came to 20 bases. Germline-derived CDR1 and CDR2 are MNHEY and SMNVEV (reference sequence). TCRdb's copy holds only in-frame clones and misses some; the assay was immunoSEQ multiplex PCR. The data hold more than 65,000 clones, with approximately 97% observed a single time. The data derive from a study of technical replicates of blood from a few donors. This clonotype was obtained from a human donor in good health. This rearrangement joins TRBV27 to TRBJ2-7; D possibly corresponds to TRBD1 (6 bases). Sequencing was done on a sample of T cells isolated from PBMCs. The CDR3 protein is CASSWHQGSRNEQYF. CDR3 DNA: TGTGCCAGCAGCTGGCATCAGGGGAGTAGGAACGAGCAGTACTTC.